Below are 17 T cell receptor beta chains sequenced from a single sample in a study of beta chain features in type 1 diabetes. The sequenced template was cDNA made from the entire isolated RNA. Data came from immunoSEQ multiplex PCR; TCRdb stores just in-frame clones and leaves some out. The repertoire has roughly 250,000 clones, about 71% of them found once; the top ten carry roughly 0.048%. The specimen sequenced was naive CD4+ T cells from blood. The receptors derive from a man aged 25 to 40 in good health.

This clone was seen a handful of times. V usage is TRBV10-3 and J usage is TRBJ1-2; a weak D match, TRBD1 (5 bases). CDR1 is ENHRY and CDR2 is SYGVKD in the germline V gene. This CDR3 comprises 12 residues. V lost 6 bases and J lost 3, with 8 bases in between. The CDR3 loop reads CAISREDYGYTF. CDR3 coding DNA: TGTGCCATCAGCAGGGAAGACTATGGCTACACCTTC.

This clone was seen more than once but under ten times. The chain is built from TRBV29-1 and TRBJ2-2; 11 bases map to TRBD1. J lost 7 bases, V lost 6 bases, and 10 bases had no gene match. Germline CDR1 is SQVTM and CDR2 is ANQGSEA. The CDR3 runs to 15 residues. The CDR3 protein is CSVTPDRGLSGELFF. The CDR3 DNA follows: TGCAGCGTCACACCGGACAGGGGGCTTAGCGGGGAGCTGTTTTTT.

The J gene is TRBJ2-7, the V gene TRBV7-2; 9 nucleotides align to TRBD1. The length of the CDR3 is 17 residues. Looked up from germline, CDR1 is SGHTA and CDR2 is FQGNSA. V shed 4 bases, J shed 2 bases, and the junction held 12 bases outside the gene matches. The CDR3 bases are TGTGCCAGCAGCTGGGACAGGGCGGAGGGTCGCGCCTACGAGCAGTACTTC. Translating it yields CASSWDRAEGRAYEQYF.

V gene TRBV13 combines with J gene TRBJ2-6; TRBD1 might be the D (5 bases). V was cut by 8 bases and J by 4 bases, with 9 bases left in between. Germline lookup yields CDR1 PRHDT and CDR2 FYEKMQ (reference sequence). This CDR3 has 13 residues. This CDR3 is CASQGSGANVLTF. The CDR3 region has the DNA TGTGCCAGCCAGGGATCGGGGGCCAACGTCCTGACTTTC. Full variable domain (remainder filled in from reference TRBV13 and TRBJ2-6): AAGVIQSPRHLIKEKRETATLKCYPIPRHDTVYWYQQGPGQDPQFLISFYEKMQSDKGSIPDRFSAQQFSDYHSELNMSSLELGDSALYFCASQGSGANVLTFGAGSRLTVL.

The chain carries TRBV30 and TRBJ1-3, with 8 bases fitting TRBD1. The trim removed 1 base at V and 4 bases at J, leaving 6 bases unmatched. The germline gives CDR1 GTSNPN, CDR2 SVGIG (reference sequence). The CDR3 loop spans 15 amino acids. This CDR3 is CAWSARGRGGNTIYF. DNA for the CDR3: TGTGCCTGGAGTGCCAGGGGGCGCGGAGGAAACACCATATATTTT.

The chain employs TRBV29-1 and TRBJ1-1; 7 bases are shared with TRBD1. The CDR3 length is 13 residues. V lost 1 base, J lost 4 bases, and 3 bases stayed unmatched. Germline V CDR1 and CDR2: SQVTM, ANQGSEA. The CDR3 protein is CSVEGTGGTEAFF. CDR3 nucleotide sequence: TGCAGCGTTGAAGGGACAGGAGGCACTGAAGCTTTCTTT.

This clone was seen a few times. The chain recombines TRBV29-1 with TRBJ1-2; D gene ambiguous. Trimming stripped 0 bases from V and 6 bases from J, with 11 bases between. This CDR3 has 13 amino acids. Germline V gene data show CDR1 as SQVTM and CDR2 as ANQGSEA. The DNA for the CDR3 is TGCAGCGTTGAAGATCGCCAGCTGGATGGCTACACCTTC. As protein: CSVEDRQLDGYTF.

The CDR3 is CASSFLLNEQFF. DNA of the CDR3: TGTGCCAGTAGTTTCCTTCTTAATGAGCAGTTCTTC. V usage is TRBV19 and J usage is TRBJ2-1, with D unclear. This CDR3 contains 12 residues. Per the germline V gene, CDR1 is LNHDA and CDR2 is SQIVND (reference sequence). V gave up 5 bases and J gave up 7 bases, with 9 bases separating them.

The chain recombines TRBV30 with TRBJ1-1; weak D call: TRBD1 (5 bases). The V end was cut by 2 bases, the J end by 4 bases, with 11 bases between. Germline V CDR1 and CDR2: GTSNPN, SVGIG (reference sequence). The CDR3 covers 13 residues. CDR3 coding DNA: TGTGCCTGGAGTTCCCGGGGGGGCACTGAAGCTTTCTTT. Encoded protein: CAWSSRGGTEAFF.

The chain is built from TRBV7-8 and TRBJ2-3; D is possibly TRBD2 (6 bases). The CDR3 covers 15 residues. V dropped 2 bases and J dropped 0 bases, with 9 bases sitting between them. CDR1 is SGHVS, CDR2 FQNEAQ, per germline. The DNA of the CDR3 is TGTGCCAGCAGCTTACGGGAGACTAGCACAGATACGCAGTATTTT. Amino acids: CASSLRETSTDTQYF. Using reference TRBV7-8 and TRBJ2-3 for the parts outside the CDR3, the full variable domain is GAGVSQSPRYKVAKRGQDVALRCDPISGHVSLFWYQQALGQGPEFLTYFQNEAQLDKSGLPSDRFFAERPEGSVSTLKIQRTQQEDSAVYLCASSLRETSTDTQYFGPGTRLTVL.

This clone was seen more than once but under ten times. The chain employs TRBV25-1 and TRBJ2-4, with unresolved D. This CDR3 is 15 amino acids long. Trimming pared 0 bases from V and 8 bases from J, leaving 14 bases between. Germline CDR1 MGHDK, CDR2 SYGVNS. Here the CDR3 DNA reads TGTGCCAGCAGTGAATATATCACAGATGGGGACATTCAGTACTTC. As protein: CASSEYITDGDIQYF.

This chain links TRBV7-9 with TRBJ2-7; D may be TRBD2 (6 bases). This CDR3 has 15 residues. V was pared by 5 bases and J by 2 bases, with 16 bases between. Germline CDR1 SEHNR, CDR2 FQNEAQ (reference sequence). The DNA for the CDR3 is TGTGCCAGCAGCATGGGGAGGCGGAGCCCCTACGAGCAGTACTTC. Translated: CASSMGRRSPYEQYF. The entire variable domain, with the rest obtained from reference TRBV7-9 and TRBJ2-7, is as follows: DTGVSQNPRHKITKRGQNVTFRCDPISEHNRLYWYRQTLGQGPEFLTYFQNEAQLEKSRLLSDRFSAERPKGSFSTLEIQRTEQGDSAMYLCASSMGRRSPYEQYFGPGTRLTVT.

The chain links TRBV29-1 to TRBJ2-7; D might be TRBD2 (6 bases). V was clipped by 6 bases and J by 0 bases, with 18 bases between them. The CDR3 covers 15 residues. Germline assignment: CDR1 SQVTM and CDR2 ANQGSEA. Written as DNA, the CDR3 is TGCAGCGTCTGGGCGGGGACGGTGGTCTCCTACGAGCAGTACTTC. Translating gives CSVWAGTVVSYEQYF.

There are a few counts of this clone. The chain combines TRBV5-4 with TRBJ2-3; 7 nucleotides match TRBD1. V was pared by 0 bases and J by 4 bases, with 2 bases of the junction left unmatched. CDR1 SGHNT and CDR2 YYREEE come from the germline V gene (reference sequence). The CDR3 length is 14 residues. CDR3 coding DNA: TGTGCCAGCAGCTTGGACAGGGGCCCAGATACGCAGTATTTT. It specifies CASSLDRGPDTQYF.

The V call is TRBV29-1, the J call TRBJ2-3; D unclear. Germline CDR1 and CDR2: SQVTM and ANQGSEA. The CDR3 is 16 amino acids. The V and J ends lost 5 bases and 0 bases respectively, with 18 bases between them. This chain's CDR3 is CSVLKPRSPSTDTQYF. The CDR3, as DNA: TGCAGCGTTCTAAAGCCCCGTTCCCCTAGCACAGATACGCAGTATTTT.

The CDR3 protein is CASSPGLAGVTGELFF. The CDR3 coding sequence is TGTGCCAGCAGCCCGGGACTAGCGGGAGTCACCGGGGAGCTGTTTTTT. V and J are TRBV5-6 and TRBJ2-2, with 14 bases fitting TRBD2. The germline gives CDR1 SGHDT, CDR2 YYEEEE. CDR3 size: 16 residues. Unmatched junction bases numbered 3, after V lost 4 bases and J lost 4 bases. Variable domain in full (rest from reference TRBV5-6 and TRBJ2-2): DAGVTQSPTHLIKTRGQQVTLRCSPKSGHDTVSWYQQALGQGPQFIFQYYEEEERQRGNFPDRFSGHQFPNYSSELNVNALLLGDSALYLCASSPGLAGVTGELFFGEGSRLTVL.

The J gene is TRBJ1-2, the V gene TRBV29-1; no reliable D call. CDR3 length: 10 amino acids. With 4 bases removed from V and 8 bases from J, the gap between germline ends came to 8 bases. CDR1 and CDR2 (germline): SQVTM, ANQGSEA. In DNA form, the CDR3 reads TGCAGCGTTGCTGACGGCGGCTACACCTTC. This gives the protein CSVADGGYTF.